This TCR beta chain was captured by sequencing in a study of cytomegalovirus exposure and HLA in healthy donors. Both 60 Vbeta primers and 13 Jbeta primers went into the PCR. As originally analysed: Counted up in a later analysis, unique TCR beta chains came to some 80 million, with around 11 million shared. Libraries were prepared by immunoSEQ multiplex PCR; TCRdb keeps only in-frame clonotypes and omits some of them. Clone size and the V and J calls come from that table; the DNA yielded D and trimming. Seen in this sample are over 30,000 clones; the ten most common clones hold more than 3.5%. Note on this clone: Its antigen is currently unknown.

V shed 4 bases and J 6 bases; nucleotides not matched to a gene: 6. The length of the CDR3 is 13 residues. The germline CDR1 and CDR2 sequences are SNHLY and FYNNEI. Whole-study findings and limits: When analyzed later, the rates of TCR association showed variation by HLA locus, with DRB1 the most and HLA-C the fewest.

The source material was PBMCs. The receptor comes from a woman in her forties in good health and CMV-seropositive. The J gene is TRBJ2-7, the V gene TRBV2; 7 bases are shared with TRBD2. The CDR3 here is CASSGQRDSEQYF. CDR3 nucleotides: TGTGCCAGCAGTGGACAGCGGGACTCCGAGCAGTACTTC.